These T cell receptor beta chains were read from a single sample in a study of regulatory T cells in long-lasting Graves disease. TCRdb called the multiplex PCR reads again in MiXCR, with one record for every CDR3 protein. This table has roughly 490,000 distinct CDR3 sequences, 20% to 25% appearing once. Material: peripheral blood mononuclear cells (PBMCs), obtained when the disease was refractory, from a patient treated with antithyroid drugs. These receptors were obtained from a female donor with Graves disease. CDR3s include the opening cysteine and the closing phenylalanine or tryptophan. Size is stated for part of the rows, as once, few or many counts, or as a class when the clone is expanded.

j_call: TRBJ2-5; clone_size: many; v_call: TRBV2; cdr3_aa: CASSDDYQETQYF
j_call: TRBJ1-5; clone_size: many; v_call: TRBV28; cdr3_aa: CASRGTGVHQPQHF
j_call: TRBJ2-6; clone_size: .; v_call: TRBV11-2; cdr3_aa: CASSSNRGWANVLTF
j_call: TRBJ2-7; clone_size: once; v_call: TRBV14; cdr3_aa: CASSQERRGWGAYEQYF
j_call: TRBJ1-2; clone_size: .; v_call: TRBV19; cdr3_aa: CAGTSLVWTALGYGYTF
j_call: TRBJ1-5; clone_size: few; v_call: TRBV7-8; cdr3_aa: CASSLEANLYSNQPQHF
j_call: TRBJ2-4; clone_size: few; v_call: TRBV5-1; cdr3_aa: CASSGGAGAAKNIQYF
j_call: TRBJ1-1; clone_size: many; v_call: TRBV12-3/TRBV12-4; cdr3_aa: CASSPQRNTEAFF
j_call: TRBJ1-2; clone_size: many; v_call: TRBV6-1; cdr3_aa: CASSPTGLGAYGYTF
j_call: TRBJ1-5; clone_size: .; v_call: TRBV19; cdr3_aa: CASSTGAGLQPQHF
j_call: TRBJ1-1; clone_size: many; v_call: TRBV6-1; cdr3_aa: CASSSKGHKNTEAFF
j_call: TRBJ1-5; clone_size: many; v_call: TRBV28; cdr3_aa: CANSFFIGQGDNQPQHF
j_call: TRBJ1-5; clone_size: few; v_call: TRBV6-1; cdr3_aa: CASSIEYSNQPQHF
j_call: TRBJ2-7; clone_size: .; v_call: TRBV7-2; cdr3_aa: CASSLAPRGAYEQYF
j_call: TRBJ1-2; clone_size: .; v_call: TRBV9; cdr3_aa: CASSATSGSHGYTF